The 16 T cell receptor beta chains given below trace back to one sample, sequenced in a study of metastatic and nonmetastatic thyroid tumors. TCRdb reassembled clones from the PCR reads with MiXCR. The top ten hold around 9.9% of the sample, which has some 41,000 clones, 3.2% seen once. Each patient came to thyroid surgery without any prior treatment (of any kind). The sequenced sample consisted of blood. Receptor source: a female donor with papillary thyroid cancer or a benign thyroid nodule (not recorded which). Some clones in this sample may be carry-over from other donors' samples.

This clone turned up a few times. V is TRBV7-2 and J is TRBJ2-7, with 7 bases that match TRBD1. The CDR3 spans 14 residues. CDR1 and CDR2 (germline): SGHTA, FQGNSA. The V segment lost 0 bases and the J segment 7 bases; nucleotides outside the gene matches: 6. This CDR3 reads CASSLARTGGEQYF. Written as DNA, the CDR3 is TGTGCCAGCAGCTTAGCTCGGACAGGCGGGGAGCAGTACTTC.

This clone was detected a few times. The chain carries TRBV6-2 or TRBV6-3 and TRBJ2-7; weak D call: TRBD1 (5 bases). The germline V gene encodes CDR1 MNHEY and CDR2 SVGEGT. The germline V and J ends were trimmed by 6 bases and 6 bases, with 12 bases remaining between them. This CDR3 spans 12 amino acids. The CDR3 protein is CASRTRVFEQYF. CDR3 sequence (DNA): TGTGCCAGCAGAACCAGGGTGTTCGAGCAGTACTTC.

This clone was seen a handful of times. V gene TRBV20-1 combines with J gene TRBJ2-7, with TRBD2 matching over 8 bases. The CDR3 extends over 14 amino acids. Germline-derived CDR1 and CDR2 are DFQATT and SNEGSKA (reference sequence). V shed 3 bases and J 0 bases; nucleotides not matched to a gene: 4. For the CDR3, the DNA is TGCAGTGCTAGCCTAGCGGGCCGCTCCTACGAGCAGTACTTC. Protein sequence: CSASLAGRSYEQYF.

This clone has a handful of counts. The rearrangement uses TRBV12-3 or TRBV12-4 and TRBJ1-1, with TRBD1 matching over 8 bases. The J segment lost 0 bases and the V segment lost 4 bases, leaving 13 bases of the junction unmatched. CDR3 size: 18 residues. CDR3 region: CASSSRDRYRLVNTEAFF. The DNA of the CDR3 is TGTGCCAGCAGTTCCCGGGACAGGTATAGGTTGGTGAACACTGAAGCTTTCTTT.

This clone was detected a few times. The J gene is TRBJ2-5, the V gene TRBV6-1; either TRBD1 or TRBD2 may supply D (7 bases each). The CDR3 contains 16 residues. V lost 5 bases to trimming and J lost 4 bases, with 20 bases between them. CDR1 and CDR2 (germline): MNHNS, SASEGT. The CDR3 loop reads CASSPEGGRGGETQYF. The CDR3 nucleotides read TGTGCCAGCAGTCCGGAAGGGGGCAGGGGGGGAGAGACCCAGTACTTC.

This clone was seen repeatedly, ten times or more. This chain joins TRBV20-1 and TRBJ2-1; a possible D gene is TRBD2 (5 bases). V lost 7 bases to trimming and J lost 7 bases, with 14 bases between them. This CDR3 has 12 amino acids. Germline V CDR1 and CDR2: DFQATT, SNEGSKA (reference sequence). CDR3 coding DNA: TGCAGTGTGAGGGCCAGATTGAATGAGCAGTTCTTC. It codes for CSVRARLNEQFF.

The gene calls are TRBV12-3 or TRBV12-4 and TRBJ2-7, with D possibly being TRBD1 (6 bases). V lost 6 bases and J lost 2, with 14 bases in between. This CDR3 region has 14 residues. CDR3 loop: CASRGWDTTYEQYF. CDR3 nucleotides: TGTGCCAGCAGGGGGTGGGACACTACCTACGAGCAGTACTTC.

This clone was counted many times. V and J are TRBV6-5 and TRBJ2-3; tentative D call: TRBD2 (6 bases). V was trimmed by 2 bases and J by 0 bases, leaving 9 bases between them. The CDR3 runs 15 residues. Germline CDR1 MNHEY, CDR2 SVGAGI. The CDR3 DNA reads TGTGCCAGCAGTTACCGGGCGGGAAGCACAGATACGCAGTATTTT. It specifies CASSYRAGSTDTQYF.

With respect to this clone: One end of the junction varies from germline; a read error may be responsible. V gene TRBV7-3 combines with J gene TRBJ2-7; D gene uncertain. This CDR3 is built from 12 residues. Germline V lookup: CDR1 SGHTA, CDR2 FQGTGA. The CDR3 region has the DNA TGTGCCGGCAGCTCCGGACGTATGGAGCAGTACTTC. It codes for CAGSSGRMEQYF.

The genes are TRBV20-1 and TRBJ1-3; 8 bases align to TRBD1. The CDR3 length is 12 residues. V lost 5 bases, J lost 8 bases, and 5 bases stayed unmatched. Germline values: CDR1 DFQATT, CDR2 SNEGSKA (reference sequence). CDR3: CSAGQGRDTIYF. The CDR3 DNA reads TGCAGTGCTGGACAGGGACGGGACACCATATATTTT.

This clone occurred many times. The chain uses TRBV24-1 and TRBJ2-1, with D maybe TRBD2 (5 bases). This CDR3 has 15 amino acids. The germline V gene has CDR1 KGHDR and CDR2 SFDVKD. V gave up 6 bases and J gave up 5 bases, with 16 bases separating them. The CDR3: CATSPPASLNNEQFF. CDR3 sequence (DNA): TGTGCCACCAGTCCCCCGGCTAGCTTAAACAATGAGCAGTTCTTC.

The chain has TRBV5-1 and TRBJ2-1, with a possible D match to TRBD2 (6 bases). The CDR3 extends over 15 amino acids. CDR1 and CDR2 (germline): SGHRS, YFSETQ. Trimming pared 5 bases from V and 9 bases from J, leaving 21 bases between. The CDR3 region is CASRTLSGGNTEQFF. DNA for the CDR3: TGCGCCAGCAGGACTTTGTCGGGCGGGAATACTGAGCAGTTCTTC.

J is TRBJ2-1 and V is TRBV7-3; perhaps TRBD2 as D (5 bases). Germline loops: CDR1 SGHTA, CDR2 FQGTGA. Trimming cost V 5 bases and J 5 bases, with 16 bases left between them. The CDR3 runs 15 residues. This chain's CDR3 is CASSNRQGLNNEQFF. The CDR3, as DNA: TGTGCCAGCAGCAATAGACAAGGACTTAACAATGAGCAGTTCTTC.

This clone was observed many times. The CDR3 sequence: CSAAPYQLSTDTQYF. The CDR3 bases are TGCAGTGCCGCGCCCTACCAGCTTAGCACAGATACGCAGTATTTT. The chain employs TRBV20-1 and TRBJ2-3; no clear D gene. In germline, CDR1 is DFQATT, CDR2 SNEGSKA (reference sequence). The length of the CDR3 is 15 residues. Trimming pared 6 bases from V and 0 bases from J, leaving 16 bases between.

This clone has at least ten counts. This sequence joins TRBV5-1 and TRBJ2-7; D possibly matches TRBD1 or TRBD2 (5 bases each). This CDR3 region has 14 residues. Deletions cut 2 bases from V and 7 bases from J, with 16 bases between. The germline CDR1 and CDR2 sequences are SGHRS and YFSETQ. CDR3 DNA: TGCGCCAGCAGCTTCCCCGGAGGCACAGGAGAGCAGTACTTC. This codes for CASSFPGGTGEQYF.

There are many counts of this clone. The gene calls are TRBV6-1 and TRBJ2-2; D gene unclear. This CDR3 has 13 amino acids. Looked up from germline, CDR1 is MNHNS and CDR2 is SASEGT. V lost 5 bases and J lost 2, with 6 bases in between. DNA of the CDR3: TGTGCCAGCAGTTTACAAAACACCGGGGAGCTGTTTTTT. As protein: CASSLQNTGELFF.